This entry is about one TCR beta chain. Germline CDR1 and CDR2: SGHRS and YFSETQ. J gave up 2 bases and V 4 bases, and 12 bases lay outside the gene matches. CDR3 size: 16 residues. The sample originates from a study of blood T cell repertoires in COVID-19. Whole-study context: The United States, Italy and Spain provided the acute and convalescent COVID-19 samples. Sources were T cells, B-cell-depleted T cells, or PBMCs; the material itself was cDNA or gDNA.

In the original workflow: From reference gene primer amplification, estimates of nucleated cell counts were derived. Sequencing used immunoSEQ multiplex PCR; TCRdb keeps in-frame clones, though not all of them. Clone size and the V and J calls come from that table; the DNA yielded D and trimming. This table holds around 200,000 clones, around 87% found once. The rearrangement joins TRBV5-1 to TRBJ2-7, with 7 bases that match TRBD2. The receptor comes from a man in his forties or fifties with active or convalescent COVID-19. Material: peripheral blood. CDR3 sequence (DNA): TGCGCCAGCAGCCCCTTGGGGTCTAGCGGCGCCTACGAGCAGTACTTC. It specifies CASSPLGSSGAYEQYF. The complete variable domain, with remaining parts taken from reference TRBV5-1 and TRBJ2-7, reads KAGVTQTPRYLIKTRGQQVTLSCSPISGHRSVSWYQQTPGQGLQFLFEYFSETQRNKGNFPGRFSGRQFSNSRSEMNVSTLELGDSALYLCASSPLGSSGAYEQYFGPGTRLTVT.